This T cell receptor beta chain came from a study of chemoradiotherapy in HPV16-positive cancers (dated by TCRdb to the early 2020s). Some background on the complete study: Candidate HPV-specific T-cell clones and common TCR motifs were defined by functional T-cell assays performed on cells from a couple of HPV16-positive patients. Whether T-cell immunity against the HPV oncoproteins E6 and E7 changes during chemoradiotherapy and whether survival is affected by this immunity were examined in the study. The candidate HPV-specific TCRs and motifs were then tracked in TCR repertoires from about 90 patients with HPV-related cancers. Overall study outcomes, separate from this receptor: Expansion of candidate HPV-specific clones and E7-related TCR motifs was observed in the tumor microenvironment during treatment, whereas no such expansion was observed for non-HPV-specific T cells. Improved recurrence-free survival in HPV16-positive patients was associated with expansion of HPV-responsive T cells during chemoradiotherapy. The functional definition of HPV-specific T cells came from only a couple of HPV16-positive patients, and the survival association was reported for HPV16-positive patients.

The library was made by the immunoSEQ multiplex PCR assay. The source is immuneACCESS, and TCRdb retained only in-frame sequences with V and J called. Part of the clones is not carried over; for the studies checked, unresolved V genes explain less than half of this, and the remainder is unexplained. The sample table holds 16,000 or so clones, of which around 80% were seen once. The ten largest make up roughly 9.6% of the sample. Repertoires were sampled repeatedly over the course of chemoradiotherapy so that clonal expansion in the tumor microenvironment could be followed. From cysteine to phenylalanine, the CDR3 is 16 amino acids long. Only the CDR3 part of the read is kept: 48 bases, read in frame from the first base. Per the germline V gene, MGHRA is the CDR1 and YSYEKL is the CDR2. V sheds 1 base and J sheds 6 bases, leaving 13 bases between their ends. As regards this clone: Its antigen remains unidentified. Base quality data are lacking; no much larger clone is found one base away.

This clonotype was obtained from a human donor with HPV-associated anogenital cancer. The chain is made from TRBV4-1 and TRBJ1-6; the best D guess is TRBD1, with 5 bases matching. This specimen was collected from a patient who underwent chemoradiotherapy. CDR3 region: CASSQATGLLNSPLHF. At the DNA level, the sequence is TGCGCCAGCAGCCAAGCTACGGGACTGCTTAATTCACCCCTCCACTTT.